The 9 T cell receptor beta chains presented below share a single source sample, sequenced in a study of monozygotic twins with inflammatory bowel disease. No DNA is given; TCRdb re-called the 5' RACE reads and lists each CDR3 protein once. The sample table includes some 440,000 distinct CDR3 sequences. The specimen was blood. Receptors were obtained from a human donor with ulcerative colitis or Crohn's disease, or a healthy co-twin of an affected twin (not recorded which).

V is TRBV24-1 and J is TRBJ2-5; TCRdb's D gene call, TRBD2, goes unchecked for lack of DNA. Germline V CDR1 and CDR2: KGHDR, SFDVKD. The CDR3 covers 15 residues. The CDR3 reads CATSDFTSSGETQYF.

The J gene is TRBJ2-1, the V gene TRBV25-1; TCRdb picks TRBD1, but there is no DNA to check that call. The CDR3 has 15 amino acids. Germline lookup yields CDR1 MGHDK and CDR2 SYGVNS. The CDR3 region is CASSEWGPLYNEQFF.

The chain couples TRBV20-1 to TRBJ2-1. Germline assignment: CDR1 DFQATT and CDR2 SNEGSKA (reference sequence). The CDR3 runs 14 residues. The chain's CDR3 is CSAPWRSPNNEQFF.

V usage is TRBV11-2 and J usage is TRBJ2-5; as DNA is missing, the TRBD2 call by TCRdb cannot be tested. This CDR3 comprises 19 residues. Germline V lookup: CDR1 SGHAT, CDR2 FQNNGV. CDR3 loop: CASSLGPRLAGGPRETQYF.

The chain carries TRBV14 and TRBJ2-1; TCRdb reports TRBD1, a call that lacks DNA to check it against. The CDR3 runs 13 residues. Looked up from germline, CDR1 is SGHDN and CDR2 is FVKESK. CDR3 in amino acids: CASRLRGTVEQFF. The variable domain in full, completed from reference TRBV14 and TRBJ2-1, reads EAGVTQFPSHSVIEKGQTVTLRCDPISGHDNLYWYRRVMGKEIKFLLHFVKESKQDESGMPNNRFLAERTGGTYSTLKVQPAELEDSGVYFCASRLRGTVEQFFGPGTRLTVL.

This chain connects TRBV18 to TRBJ2-7; TCRdb designates TRBD1, a call that cannot be tested without DNA. Germline-derived CDR1 and CDR2 are KGHSH and LQKENI. There are 16 residues in the CDR3. CDR3 sequence reads: CASSPLDRASSYEQYF.

The chain carries TRBV11-2 and TRBJ1-1; TCRdb's D call of TRBD1 is untestable without DNA. CDR1 is SGHAT and CDR2 is FQNNGV in the germline V gene. The CDR3 consists of 15 residues. The chain's CDR3 is CASSLAAGRGTEAFF.

This chain uses TRBV12-3 or TRBV12-4 with TRBJ2-1. This CDR3 contains 15 residues. This CDR3 is CASSFYQEPEDEQFF.

The chain uses TRBV7-9 and TRBJ1-3; TCRdb lists TRBD1, though no DNA is available to test this call. Germline V CDR1 and CDR2: SEHNR, FQNEAQ (reference sequence). The CDR3 spans 14 residues. The CDR3 spells CASSPSTGINTIYF.